This TCR beta chain comes out of a study of blood T cell repertoires in COVID-19. Methods used by the authors: Amplification from reference gene primers served as the basis for estimated nucleated cell counts. Generated by immunoSEQ multiplex PCR, the TCRdb table keeps only in-frame clones and is missing some. V and J calls and clone size are as listed in that table; D and trimming were resolved from the DNA. The table has about 190,000 clones, about 89% seen once; the top ten hold about 7%. The CDR3 runs to 15 residues. Trimming cost V 0 bases and J 2 bases, with 11 bases left between them. Germline CDR1 is SGHNT and CDR2 is YYREEE (reference sequence).

Sequenced material: peripheral blood. This sequence was found in a man aged 40-55 years with acute or convalescent COVID-19. V is TRBV5-4 and J is TRBJ2-5; the D gene is possibly TRBD2 (5 bases). The CDR3: CASSLALGVQETQYF. The CDR3, as DNA: TGTGCCAGCAGCTTGGCGTTGGGAGTTCAAGAGACCCAGTACTTC.